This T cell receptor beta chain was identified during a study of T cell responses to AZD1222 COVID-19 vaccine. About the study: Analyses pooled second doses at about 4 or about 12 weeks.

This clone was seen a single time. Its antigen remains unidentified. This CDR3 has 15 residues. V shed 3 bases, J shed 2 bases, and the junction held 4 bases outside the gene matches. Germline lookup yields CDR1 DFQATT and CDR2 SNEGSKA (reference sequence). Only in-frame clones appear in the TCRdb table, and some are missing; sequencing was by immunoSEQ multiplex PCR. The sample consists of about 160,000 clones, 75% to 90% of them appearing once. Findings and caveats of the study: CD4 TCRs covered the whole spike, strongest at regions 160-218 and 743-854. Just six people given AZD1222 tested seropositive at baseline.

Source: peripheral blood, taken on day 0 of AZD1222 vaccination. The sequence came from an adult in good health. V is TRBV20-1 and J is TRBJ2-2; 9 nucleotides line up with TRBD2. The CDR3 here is CSASSGGYNTGELFF. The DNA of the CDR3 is TGCAGTGCTAGTAGCGGGGGCTATAACACCGGGGAGCTGTTTTTT.